This paragraph reports one T cell receptor (beta chain). The count of this clone is one. Its antigen has not been determined. The input lacks base qualities; no much larger clone sits a single base away. V and J lose 0 bases and 8 bases, and a span of 4 bases separates them. Based on the germline V gene, the CDR1 and CDR2 sequences are MRHNA and SNTAGT. Taken from cysteine to phenylalanine, the CDR3 has 11 residues. The entry retains the CDR3 DNA only, 33 bases that are in frame from base 1. Library generation was performed with the immunoSEQ multiplex PCR assay. For the multiplex PCR, a mixture combining 60 forward primers for TCR Vbeta segments and 13 reverse primers for TCR Jbeta segments was used. The CDR3 region of rearranged TCR beta genes was amplified from genomic DNA with a multiplex PCR assay. The Illumina HiSeq System was used to sequence the amplified TCR beta libraries as 87-base-pair reads. Turning to the authors' computational methods: A later analysis counted some 74 million unique TCR beta chains across the 600 to 850 repertoires, and some 11 million of these chains were shared by at least two donors. To remove PCR and sequencing errors, raw reads were error-corrected and collapsed into unique sequences using a nearest-neighbor algorithm that merged closely related sequences. CDR3 sequences were aligned to IMGT reference sequences to assign V, D and J gene segments. For a sequence to be retained, at least a six-nucleotide match to both a V gene segment and a J gene segment was required. A rearrangement was called productive if the CDR3 had no stop codons and remained in frame with V and J, and every other rearrangement was called non-productive. CDR3 was defined by IMGT convention, running from the second conserved V-encoded cysteine to the conserved J-encoded phenylalanine. The earlier analysis of some 600 of the donors excluded sequences that lacked an unambiguous match to a single V gene segment. An earlier analysis of almost 600 of the donors classified V segments as functional when productive rearrangements were above 56.7% and as segregating when the standard deviation between donors was above 5%. A statistical classification framework was developed to diagnose cytomegalovirus status using the catalog of TCR beta chain sequences. In a later analysis, TCR nucleotide sequences were compared against IMGT/GENE-DB human TR gene sequences so that V and J genes could be assigned. The TCRdist pipeline was used in a later analysis to assign CDR3 sequences and most-parsimonious VDJ recombination scenarios. In a later analysis, each TCR beta chain was defined by its CDR3 amino acid sequence together with its V-gene family, and reads without a unique V-gene family were excluded. In a later analysis, around 600 highly shared, low-generation-probability nucleotide sequences were removed to address suspected cross-contamination and a sequencing artifact. In a later analysis, a clonal expansion index was calculated for each public chain from normalized within-repertoire ranks of inferred template counts. A later analysis computed generation probabilities with a VDJ recombination model fitted to out-of-frame rearrangements, and checked the results against IGoR. Hypergeometric tests were used in a later analysis to score TCR-TCR, TCR-HLA and TCR-CMV co-occurrence, with a repertoire-size bias correction applied to the TCR pairs. A later analysis estimated false discovery rates by permuting HLA or CMV assignments 20 times. In a later analysis, co-occurring TCRs were grouped with DBSCAN, and TCRdist sequence similarity was added when clustering was performed within HLA-allele-positive subsets. Repertoires with fewer than 30,000 or more than 120,000 public chains were left out of co-occurrence clustering, as were several repertoires with anomalous nucleotide sharing. As stored in TCRdb, this immuneACCESS dataset retains in-frame rearrangements with V and J assigned. A fraction of the clones does not appear; measured against another copy, unresolved V genes explain less than half of the discrepancy, and the remainder lacks a known reason. The D gene and trimming were derived from the DNA, and the V and J assignments and clone size from that table. This sample has roughly 81,000 clones in its table, and over 75% of those were observed once. Under 2.5% of the sample comes from the top ten.

The cohort was made up of 650 to 700 healthy bone marrow donors. Cohort members were all nominally healthy when sampled, although unrecorded immune exposures were likely present. The donor tested CMV seronegative and was one of the 352 seronegative cohort members. Each donor provided a peripheral blood sample, and peripheral blood mononuclear cells were used for TCR beta sequencing. The Qiagen DNeasy Blood Extraction Kit was used to extract genomic DNA from the blood cell samples. This record belongs to a study of cytomegalovirus exposure and HLA in healthy donors (dated by TCRdb to the late 2010s). About the full investigation: In an earlier analysis of 450 to 750 of the donors, 276 Gb of sequence data and 90 million to 130 million unique TCR beta sequences from about 179 million T cells were reported. An early release covering about 600 HLA-typed donors comprised about 300 gigabases of sequencing data and about 90 million unique TCR sequences. Of the 398 genotyped donors, 75% to 85% were placed in the genetic ancestry cluster associated with self-reported Caucasian donors. The aim of the study was to test whether cataloging public T cell receptors could identify signatures of past pathogen exposure. The study profiled the T cell repertoires of hundreds of subjects by immunosequencing and related them to cytomegalovirus serostatus. In addition to the first cohort of 650 to 750 subjects, a separate validation cohort of 120 different subjects was used. To predict cytomegalovirus infection status, the study brought together high-throughput TCR immunosequencing, statistical association of individual TCRs with disease status, and machine learning. A later analysis re-analyzed previously published TCR beta repertoires from 666 donors and added high-resolution HLA genotyping to study TCR occurrence patterns. In the later analysis, no new phenotypic data were used to find candidate immune exposures; instead, reliance was placed on TCR beta sequences and their occurrence across donors. An earlier analysis of several hundred of the donors applied high-throughput TCR beta sequencing to assess whether each TCR beta V gene segment acted as functional or pseudogenic. Donor age, sex, ethnicity and CMV serostatus were compiled together with the repertoire data. In a later genetic analysis, genome-wide SNP genotypes for about 65% of the roughly 670 donors were used, and that subset was treated as a discovery cohort. Every discovery cohort repertoire had been produced on one sequencing platform. HLA typing included class I and class II loci at four-digit resolution. Typing coverage differed by locus: A, B, C, DRB1 and DQB1 were typed in roughly 629-640 donors, DQA1 in 500 to 550, DPA1 in some 610, and DPB1 in about 450. Because of strong linkage in the cohort, roughly five DR-DQ haplotypes were treated as single units for association and clustering. On average, about 200,000 unique TCR beta nucleotide sequences were sequenced per donor among more than 350 genotyped donors of the cohort, with roughly 18% of those sequences being non-productive.

What the authors observed across the whole study: Linkage disequilibrium might explain the correlated functional status among segregating V segments, but an unknown experimental factor could not be excluded. The earlier analysis of about 600 of the donors excluded fewer than 20 rarely observed V segments, including chromosome 9 orphons, because counts were too low. At a false discovery rate of 0.05, a later analysis linked some 18,000 TCR beta sequences to specific HLA alleles. A later analysis reported that several top co-occurrence clusters appeared linked to parvovirus B19, influenza, CMV and Epstein-Barr virus. Some IMGT-functional V segments, including TRBV6-2 and TRBV6-3, could not be told apart with the 87-base-pair reads, so those segments were excluded. According to a later analysis, TCR association rates differed among HLA loci, with DRB1 alleles showing the most associated TCRs and HLA-C alleles showing the fewest. Across donors, most TCR sequences were observed very rarely, whereas some public TCRs were present in many individuals. Strong co-occurrence of HLA alleles, especially DR and DQ, made assigning TCR associations to individual alleles difficult. V-gene and J-gene trimming of TCR beta chains was associated with a missense DCLRE1C variant in a later genetic analysis, and the association was replicated in an independent cohort. In the study, roughly 160 TCR beta chains were listed as associated with cytomegalovirus. Because HLA typing was unavailable for some donors at each locus, only the typed subset was used in association tests. This cohort had only TCR beta chains sequenced, and the lack of alpha or paired-chain data limited which features could be detected. The presence/absence analyses assumed that sequencing depth was roughly uniform across donors, and that assumption may not be true. In an earlier analysis of more than 450 of the donors, most TCR beta V segments were observed in productive rearrangements about 87% or about 30% of the time, broadly matching IMGT annotations. It was suggested by the authors that the approach could potentially be generalized to other disease states and immunological phenotypes. A further reported finding was that TCR beta sequences accurately predicted the HLA-A and HLA-B alleles for most subjects in the first cohort. Compared with the roughly 700-donor mean, donors in an Asian-associated ancestry cluster had fewer N-insertions in productive TCRs, according to a later genetic analysis. The only immune exposure information available for the cohort was CMV serostatus. Cytomegalovirus status was reported to be diagnosed by the classifier with high specificity and sensitivity in both the original and validation cohorts. The sequencing pipeline was judged likely to have produced a cluster of highly shared sequence variants as a technical artifact. In vitro tests confirmed that a few of the cytomegalovirus-associated TCR beta chains recognize cytomegalovirus antigens. Most CMV-associated TCR beta chains appeared to be HLA-restricted in a later analysis, and the HLA associations seemed to be driven largely by CMV exposure. In a later analysis, HLA-associated TCR beta chains were found to be more clonally expanded and to have lower generation probabilities than equally common non-associated chains.

Sequencing was done on a sample of PBMCs. Recombination linked TRBV6-4 to TRBJ1-2; the D gene assignment is ambiguous. The clonotype comes from a boy between 10 and 17 years old in good health and CMV-seronegative. The sequenced DNA is TGTGCCAGCAGTGACTCGAGGGGCTACACCTTC. This encodes CASSDSRGYTF.